These 22 T cell receptor beta chains were all obtained from the same sample, sequenced in a study of patients and donors after allogeneic stem cell transplantation. MiXCR, applied by TCRdb to the RT-PCR reads, yields one record per CDR3 protein. The table lists under 200,000 distinct CDR3 sequences, 24% of them singletons, with 25% to 30% in the top ten. Sequencing input: blood, either unsorted or a sorted T cell fraction (not recorded which). The receptors shown here come from a human donor who was either an allogeneic HSCT recipient or a stem cell or donor lymphocyte infusion donor (not recorded which). It is not recorded whose cells these are; they may come from a transplant donor.

This clonotype was seen a handful of times. CDR3 loop: CAWNYGLVDTEAFF. The CDR3 DNA reads as TGTGCCTGGAATTACGGATTGGTGGACACTGAAGCTTTCTTT. The rearrangement uses TRBV30 and TRBJ1-1, with unresolved D. Germline V lookup: CDR1 GTSNPN, CDR2 SVGIG (reference sequence). The V gene lost 4 bases and the J gene lost 3 bases, with 15 bases spanning the gap. CDR3 size: 14 residues.

In its sample, this clonotype was seen a few times. The chain employs TRBV11-2 and TRBJ1-1, with D uncertain. CDR1 SGHAT and CDR2 FQNNGV come from the germline V gene. Trimming stripped 1 base from V and 2 bases from J, with 5 bases between. CDR3 length: 13 amino acids. In DNA form, the CDR3 reads TGTGCCAGCAGCTTAGTTATAAACACTGAAGCTTTCTTT. Amino acid sequence: CASSLVINTEAFF.

There are a few counts of this clonotype. This chain uses TRBV5-1 with TRBJ2-1, with TRBD2 identical over 15 bases. CDR3 size: 16 residues. V dropped 0 bases and J dropped 10; count of bases not matched to a gene: 5. CDR1 SGHRS and CDR2 YFSETQ come from the germline V gene. The chain's CDR3 is CASSLDPGLAGGEQFF. The CDR3 region has the DNA TGCGCCAGCAGCTTGGACCCGGGACTAGCGGGAGGAGAGCAGTTCTTC. Using reference TRBV5-1 and TRBJ2-1 for the parts outside the CDR3, the full variable domain is KAGVTQTPRYLIKTRGQQVTLSCSPISGHRSVSWYQQTPGQGLQFLFEYFSETQRNKGNFPGRFSGRQFSNSRSEMNVSTLELGDSALYLCASSLDPGLAGGEQFFGPGTRLTVL.

The rearrangement joins TRBV10-3 to TRBJ2-1, with D hard to call. The CDR3 sequence is 15 residues long. Per germline, CDR1 ENHRY and CDR2 SYGVKD. The V and J ends lost 8 bases and 4 bases respectively, with 18 bases between them. The CDR3 is CAIARSPVGYNEQFF. The CDR3 bases are TGTGCCATCGCGAGAAGCCCAGTGGGGTACAATGAGCAGTTCTTC.

Points on this clonotype: A much more abundant neighbour one base away suggests this may be a read error. The chain combines TRBV7-9 with TRBJ2-2; 9 nucleotides align to TRBD1. CDR3 size: 18 residues. CDR1 and CDR2 from the germline V gene are SEHNR and FQNEAQ (reference sequence). CDR3 sequence (DNA): TGTGCCGGCAGCTTAAGAATACAGGGGGCGCGGAGGACCGGGGAGCTGTTTTTT. Its translation: CAGSLRIQGARRTGELFF.

There are many counts of this clonotype. The chain is built from TRBV12-3 or TRBV12-4 and TRBJ2-5, with 7 nucleotides matching TRBD1. The CDR3 spans 13 residues. The V segment lost 6 bases and the J segment 2 bases; nucleotides outside the gene matches: 3. The DNA for the CDR3 is TGTGCCAGCAGACGGGACAGTCAAGAGACCCAGTACTTC. This codes for CASRRDSQETQYF.

This clonotype was counted between two and nine times. The V gene is TRBV4-3, the J gene TRBJ1-2, with 7 bases fitting TRBD1. This CDR3 comprises 18 residues. V shed 2 bases, J shed 2 bases, and the junction held 14 bases outside the gene matches. Germline CDR1 is LGHNA and CDR2 is YSLEER. CDR3 region: CASSQNPPGTVPNYGYTF. DNA of the CDR3: TGCGCCAGCAGCCAAAATCCCCCCGGGACAGTACCGAACTATGGCTACACCTTC.

The rearrangement uses TRBV29-1 and TRBJ1-2; D gene uncertain. The germline V gene has CDR1 SQVTM and CDR2 ANQGSEA. Trimming removed 4 bases at V and 6 bases at J, with 3 bases between. CDR3 length equals 9 residues. CDR3 in DNA: TGCAGCGTTGCTGATGGCTACACCTTC. Amino acids: CSVADGYTF.

Only a few counts were recorded for this clonotype. This CDR3 is CASSKRGGDNTEAFF. The CDR3 DNA reads as TGTGCCAGCAGTAAGAGGGGAGGGGATAACACTGAAGCTTTCTTT. V and J are TRBV6-5 and TRBJ1-1, with a possible D match to TRBD1 (5 bases). CDR1 is MNHEY, CDR2 SVGAGI, per germline. The CDR3 consists of 15 residues. Trimming cost V 5 bases and J 2 bases, with 15 bases left between them.

The J gene is TRBJ2-7, the V gene TRBV20-1, with D possibly being TRBD1 or TRBD2 (5 bases each). Germline V CDR1 and CDR2: DFQATT, SNEGSKA (reference sequence). V lost 6 bases and J lost 6, with 21 bases in between. The CDR3 is 14 amino acids. CDR3 sequence: CSAARGRGRVEQYF. CDR3 coding DNA: TGCAGTGCAGCCCGGGGACGGGGTCGGGTCGAGCAGTACTTC.

This clonotype has ten or more counts. CDR3 bases: TGTGCCAGCAGTACGACAGAGAACACTGAAGCTTTCTTT. Translation: CASSTTENTEAFF. The V call is TRBV12-3 or TRBV12-4, the J call TRBJ1-1; D is possibly TRBD1 (5 bases). Trimming pared 5 bases from V and 1 base from J, leaving 8 bases between. The CDR3 runs to 13 residues.

V is TRBV20-1 and J is TRBJ2-7, with D tentatively TRBD2 (6 bases). Trimming removed 0 bases from V and 5 bases from J, with 20 bases in between. CDR1 DFQATT and CDR2 SNEGSKA come from the germline V gene (reference sequence). The CDR3 has 16 amino acids. The CDR3 here is CSARDLRPSARDEQYF. CDR3 nucleotide sequence: TGCAGTGCTAGAGACCTTCGGCCTAGCGCTCGAGACGAGCAGTACTTC.

The V gene is TRBV4-1, the J gene TRBJ2-7; 9 nucleotides align to TRBD2. V shed 2 bases and J 4 bases; nucleotides not matched to a gene: 12. Germline V gene lookup returns CDR1 MGHRA and CDR2 YSYEKL. The CDR3 extends over 17 amino acids. This CDR3 reads CASSQISGGPHLYEQYF. The CDR3 DNA reads TGCGCCAGCAGCCAAATTAGCGGGGGTCCCCACCTTTACGAGCAGTACTTC.

This clonotype was detected a few times. The rearrangement joins TRBV12-3 or TRBV12-4 to TRBJ1-2, with D tentatively TRBD1 (6 bases). V lost 1 base and J lost 7, with 13 bases in between. This CDR3 is built from 14 residues. CDR3 nucleotides: TGTGCCAGCAGTTTAGGGCAGGGGTCGGGTGGCTACACCTTC. Protein: CASSLGQGSGGYTF.

This clonotype was seen repeatedly, ten times or more. The genes are TRBV5-1 and TRBJ1-1; 7 bases match TRBD1. The CDR3 runs 17 residues. V lost 4 bases and J lost 0; bases outside the gene matches: 12. CDR1 SGHRS and CDR2 YFSETQ come from the germline V gene. The CDR3 spells CASSPRDSGTMNTEAFF. CDR3 nucleotide sequence: TGCGCCAGCAGCCCACGGGACAGCGGTACCATGAACACTGAAGCTTTCTTT.

The chain carries TRBV5-5 and TRBJ2-7; 7 bases fit TRBD2. The CDR3 is 14 residues long. The germline gives CDR1 SGHKS, CDR2 YYEKEE (reference sequence). V lost 1 base to trimming and J lost 3 bases; unmatched junction nucleotides: 4. CDR3 nucleotide sequence: TGTGCCAGCAGCTTGAAGAGGGAGGGCTACGAGCAGTACTTC. This sequence encodes CASSLKREGYEQYF.

The chain has TRBV27 and TRBJ2-5; TRBD1 aligns across 7 bases. The ends lost 7 bases at V and 2 bases at J; junction bases unmatched: 10. The CDR3 is 15 residues long. CDR1 is MNHEY and CDR2 is SMNVEV in the germline V gene (reference sequence). This CDR3 reads CASKTDRDSQETQYF. CDR3 in DNA: TGTGCCAGCAAAACAGACCGGGACAGTCAAGAGACCCAGTACTTC.

V is TRBV7-9 and J is TRBJ2-5; D remains unclear. Looked up from germline, CDR1 is SEHNR and CDR2 is FQNEAQ (reference sequence). This CDR3 is built from 12 residues. The V gene lost 8 bases and the J gene lost 5 bases, with 12 bases spanning the gap. The CDR3 sequence is CASRQQSETQYF. The CDR3 bases are TGTGCCAGCCGTCAGCAGAGCGAGACCCAGTACTTC.

CDR3 sequence: CASSLLWVQGMNTEAFF. The CDR3, as DNA: TGTGCCAGCAGCCTACTTTGGGTACAGGGGATGAACACTGAAGCTTTCTTT. This sequence joins TRBV5-8 and TRBJ1-1, with 7 bases lining up with TRBD1. In germline, CDR1 is SGHTS, CDR2 YDEGEE. The junction had 12 bases not matched to a gene; V was cut back by 4 bases and J by 0 bases. CDR3 length equals 17 residues.

J is TRBJ1-2 and V is TRBV12-3 or TRBV12-4; D gene uncertain. Trimming left V 4 bases short and J 4 bases short, with 10 bases between. This CDR3 has 13 amino acids. Here the CDR3 DNA reads TGTGCCAGCAGTTCGGACGGAAGCTATGGCTACACCTTC. The encoded protein is CASSSDGSYGYTF.

This clonotype was observed a few times. This chain links TRBV19 with TRBJ2-7; D might be TRBD2 (6 bases). CDR1 and CDR2 (germline): LNHDA, SQIVND (reference sequence). CDR3 size: 11 residues. V was cut by 10 bases and J by 3 bases, with 10 bases left in between. Here the CDR3 reads CATRGSYEQYF. The CDR3 region has the DNA TGTGCCACCCGGGGGAGCTACGAGCAGTACTTC. Supplemented by reference TRBV19 and TRBJ2-7, the full variable domain reads DGGITQSPKYLFRKEGQNVTLSCEQNLNHDAMYWYRQDPGQGLRLIYYSQIVNDFQKGDIAEGYSVSREKKESFPLTVTSAQKNPTAFYLCATRGSYEQYFGPGTRLTVT.

The chain has TRBV5-8 and TRBJ1-5, with D perhaps TRBD1 (5 bases). Trimming shortened V by 5 bases and J by 0 bases, and 12 bases separated the two germline ends. Germline CDR1 is SGHTS and CDR2 is YDEGEE. The length of the CDR3 is 15 residues. The CDR3 DNA follows: TGTGCCAGCAGTCACGGGACCGATAGCAATCAGCCCCAGCATTTT. This encodes CASSHGTDSNQPQHF.